Shown below are 8 T cell receptor beta chains from a single sample sequenced in a study of control samples from healthy donors and cancer patients (dated by TCRdb to the early 2020s). Library prep was done by the immunoSEQ multiplex PCR assay. This immuneACCESS table, as held by TCRdb, lists in-frame sequences with V and J called but not all clones. Of the missing ones, under half trace to an unresolved V gene in checked studies; the others have no known cause. Here the sample has some 94,000 clones; 85% to 90% occur a single time. Roughly 1.2% of the sample goes to the ten largest clones. Sequenced input: blood. These receptors originate from a woman aged 50 to 65 in good health.

The rearrangement uses TRBV7-2 and TRBJ2-5, with TRBD2 matching 7 bases. The CDR3 is 15 amino acids. V was pared by 2 bases and J by 1 base, with 4 bases of the junction left unmatched. The germline V gene encodes CDR1 SGHTA and CDR2 FQGNSA. As DNA, the CDR3 is TGTGCCAGCAGCTTAATTTGGACTAGCCAAGAGACCCAGTACTTC. It specifies CASSLIWTSQETQYF.

The V gene is TRBV6-5, the J gene TRBJ2-7; possible D gene TRBD1, 6 bases. CDR3 length: 14 amino acids. Germline-derived CDR1 and CDR2 are MNHEY and SVGAGI. With 1 base removed from V and 1 base from J, the gap between germline ends came to 8 bases. CDR3 nucleotide sequence: TGTGCCAGCAGTTACTTCAGGGGTTCCTACGAGCAGTACTTC. This codes for CASSYFRGSYEQYF.

V and J are TRBV4-2 and TRBJ1-2; D ambiguous. Germline values: CDR1 LGHNA, CDR2 YNFKEQ. V was clipped by 1 base and J by 3 bases, with 12 bases between them. The CDR3 covers 15 residues. For the CDR3, the DNA is TGTGCCAGCAGCCAAGGGGCCGGGAGGGACTATGGCTACACCTTC. Its protein is CASSQGAGRDYGYTF.

For this clone: This CDR3 is also generated by other DNA sequences in the sample. The gene calls are TRBV5-4 and TRBJ1-1; D not certain. The CDR3 contains 12 residues. Germline assignment: CDR1 SGHNT and CDR2 YYREEE (reference sequence). V was clipped by 0 bases and J by 1 base, with 1 base between them. CDR3 DNA sequence: TGTGCCAGCAGCTTGGCGAACACTGAAGCTTTCTTT. It is translated as CASSLANTEAFF.

The chain couples TRBV6-5 to TRBJ2-7; 9 nucleotides match TRBD1. The J segment lost 3 bases and the V segment lost 8 bases, leaving 8 bases of the junction unmatched. Germline V gives CDR1 MNHEY, CDR2 SVGAGI. The CDR3 covers 14 residues. CDR3 residues: CASGAGTGIYEQYF. CDR3 DNA: TGTGCCAGCGGGGCCGGGACAGGGATCTACGAGCAGTACTTC.

V is TRBV5-5 and J is TRBJ2-6; the D gene is possibly TRBD2 (5 bases). Germline CDR1 is SGHKS and CDR2 is YYEKEE (reference sequence). V gave up 4 bases and J gave up 0 bases, with 8 bases separating them. The CDR3 runs 15 residues. For the CDR3, the DNA is TGTGCCAGCAGCCCCGGAGGCTCTGGGGCCAACGTCCTGACTTTC. Amino acid sequence: CASSPGGSGANVLTF. Variable domain in full (rest from reference TRBV5-5 and TRBJ2-6): DAGVTQSPTHLIKTRGQQVTLRCSPISGHKSVSWYQQVLGQGPQFIFQYYEKEERGRGNFPDRFSARQFPNYSSELNVNALLLGDSALYLCASSPGGSGANVLTFGAGSRLTVL.

This CDR3 reads CASSLDWNTEAFF. CDR3 nucleotide sequence: TGTGCCAGCAGTTTAGACTGGAACACTGAAGCTTTCTTT. The rearrangement joins TRBV6-5 to TRBJ1-1, with D uncertain. Germline CDR1 and CDR2: MNHEY and SVGAGI. Deletions cut 4 bases from V and 1 base from J, with 7 bases between. The CDR3 sequence is 13 residues long.

This clone came up a few times. The chain uses TRBV7-2 and TRBJ1-1; D is possibly TRBD1 (5 bases). CDR3 size: 13 residues. With 3 bases removed from V and 4 bases from J, the gap between germline ends came to 9 bases. Germline V gives CDR1 SGHTA, CDR2 FQGNSA. CDR3 nucleotides: TGTGCCAGCAGCTTGGGAACAGGCACTGAAGCTTTCTTT. It translates to CASSLGTGTEAFF. The full variable domain, completed using reference TRBV7-2 and TRBJ1-1, is GAGVSQSPSNKVTEKGKDVELRCDPISGHTALYWYRQSLGQGLEFLIYFQGNSAPDKSGLPSDRFSAERTGGSVSTLTIQRTQQEDSAVYLCASSLGTGTEAFFGQGTRLTVV.